The clone carrying this T cell receptor beta chain was recorded a few times. This specimen comes from a study of blood T cell repertoires in COVID-19. The protocol was immunoSEQ multiplex PCR, while the TCRdb copy is restricted to in-frame clones and leaves out a portion. The data contain about 110,000 clones, less than 75% of them seen just once; the ten biggest clones take up 1.8%. The CDR3 extends over 15 amino acids. Germline CDR1 reads MNHNS; CDR2 reads SASEGT. Trimming cost V 2 bases and J 7 bases, with 16 bases left between them. The sample was peripheral blood. This TCR derives from a woman between 40 and 55 years old with acute or convalescent COVID-19. This chain connects TRBV6-1 to TRBJ2-3; possible D gene TRBD2, 5 bases. CDR3 in amino acids: CASSEFGRGGYTQYF. Here the CDR3 DNA reads TGTGCCAGCAGTGAATTTGGCCGGGGTGGCTATACGCAGTATTTT.